Listed below are T cell receptor beta chains from one sample, sequenced in a study of blood T cells in healthy people across ages. Using its own MiXCR run on the 5' RACE reads, TCRdb lists one record per CDR3 protein. This repertoire shows roughly 1.4 million distinct CDR3 sequences, approximately 59% found once; its top ten account for roughly 6.3%. The sequenced material came from blood. These receptors came from a man between 18 and 35 years old in good health. The CDR3 runs from the conserved cysteine through the conserved F or W. Each record gives: V gene, CDR3 length, CDR3 protein.

v_call: TRBV6-2/TRBV6-3; cdr3_length: 16; cdr3_aa: CASSLSGTEKWNGYTF
v_call: TRBV5-5; cdr3_length: 20; cdr3_aa: CASSLSWVSDRGIFNTEAFF
v_call: TRBV2; cdr3_length: 14; cdr3_aa: CASRGDSSIAGYTF
v_call: TRBV5-6; cdr3_length: 17; cdr3_aa: CASSLVGQGAANTEAFF
v_call: TRBV4-1; cdr3_length: 14; cdr3_aa: CASSPVGPPEDQYF
v_call: TRBV7-2; cdr3_length: 16; cdr3_aa: CASSLDLATNPYEQYF
v_call: TRBV20-1; cdr3_length: 14; cdr3_aa: CSASLELQMGTQYF
v_call: TRBV6-5; cdr3_length: 14; cdr3_aa: CASSYRVLGETQYF
v_call: TRBV4-3; cdr3_length: 17; cdr3_aa: CASSQVGRGQGAYEQYF
v_call: TRBV7-9; cdr3_length: 16; cdr3_aa: CASSLAFGDLQETQYF
v_call: TRBV6-6; cdr3_length: 14; cdr3_aa: CASSSTVNPYEQYF
v_call: TRBV2; cdr3_length: 12; cdr3_aa: CAGIRGKETQYF
v_call: TRBV15; cdr3_length: 12; cdr3_aa: CATSRSSNEQFF
v_call: TRBV6-5; cdr3_length: 16; cdr3_aa: CASSRGAGQGTDTQYF
v_call: TRBV28; cdr3_length: 15; cdr3_aa: CASRNGVISNEKLFF
v_call: TRBV5-6; cdr3_length: 16; cdr3_aa: CASTGAFDRGINEQFF
v_call: TRBV4-1; cdr3_length: 14; cdr3_aa: CASSQETEVYGYTF
v_call: TRBV5-1; cdr3_length: 16; cdr3_aa: CASSLALAGYQETQYF
v_call: TRBV29-1; cdr3_length: 11; cdr3_aa: CSVDRATEAFF
v_call: TRBV11-2; cdr3_length: 12; cdr3_aa: CVSRAGIYEQYF
v_call: TRBV6-2/TRBV6-3; cdr3_length: 17; cdr3_aa: CASSYSIETPRTGELFF
v_call: TRBV13; cdr3_length: 17; cdr3_aa: CASSLLGRDSRSSEQFF
v_call: TRBV7-6; cdr3_length: 14; cdr3_aa: CASSLAPIRETQYF
v_call: TRBV29-1; cdr3_length: 12; cdr3_aa: CSVEERGHEQFF
v_call: TRBV10-3; cdr3_length: 13; cdr3_aa: CAISEPRYTEAFF
v_call: TRBV5-6; cdr3_length: 16; cdr3_aa: CASSLPGTSGGHEQFF
v_call: TRBV5-4; cdr3_length: 16; cdr3_aa: CASSFAAGGREDEQFF
v_call: TRBV5-6; cdr3_length: 15; cdr3_aa: CASSFAGPNTDTQYF
v_call: TRBV20-1; cdr3_length: 12; cdr3_aa: CSARLPTDTQYF
v_call: TRBV28; cdr3_length: 12; cdr3_aa: CASQTGWETQYF
v_call: TRBV20-1; cdr3_length: 13; cdr3_aa: CSARGTGTDTQYF
v_call: TRBV4-1; cdr3_length: 15; cdr3_aa: CASSQGNRARQPQHF
v_call: TRBV6-1; cdr3_length: 13; cdr3_aa: CVSREGVSGGYTF
v_call: TRBV4-3; cdr3_length: 14; cdr3_aa: CASSPGREPYEQYF
v_call: TRBV4-3; cdr3_length: 16; cdr3_aa: CASSHLWTAGLNEQFF
v_call: TRBV29-1; cdr3_length: 14; cdr3_aa: CSVHRQGLNTEAFF
v_call: TRBV4-1; cdr3_length: 16; cdr3_aa: CASRQGQARMNTEAFF
v_call: TRBV6-1; cdr3_length: 10; cdr3_aa: CASNRDEQFF
v_call: TRBV3-1; cdr3_length: 15; cdr3_aa: CASSQVTSNTGELFF
v_call: TRBV7-2; cdr3_length: 15; cdr3_aa: CASSSHRGVDSPLHF
v_call: TRBV4-1; cdr3_length: 14; cdr3_aa: CASSQTGGEETQYF
v_call: TRBV6-2/TRBV6-3; cdr3_length: 13; cdr3_aa: CASSARVHIEQYF
v_call: TRBV5-6; cdr3_length: 14; cdr3_aa: CASSLAGGFRGYTF
v_call: TRBV13; cdr3_length: 16; cdr3_aa: CASSSTGVNSSSPLHF
v_call: TRBV28; cdr3_length: 14; cdr3_aa: CASSSPSLGRIQYF
v_call: TRBV7-2; cdr3_length: 16; cdr3_aa: CASSLTSGTGGNTQYF
v_call: TRBV27; cdr3_length: 16; cdr3_aa: CASSQWSQSLRYEQYF
v_call: TRBV6-1; cdr3_length: 14; cdr3_aa: CASSIRVSVSGYTF
v_call: TRBV2; cdr3_length: 14; cdr3_aa: CASLFGPAPYEQYF
v_call: TRBV5-1; cdr3_length: 18; cdr3_aa: CASSLGRTGLRRPDTQYF
v_call: TRBV29-1; cdr3_length: 12; cdr3_aa: CSVGHLGETQYF
v_call: TRBV3-1; cdr3_length: 16; cdr3_aa: CASSQDRRLVGTEAFF
v_call: TRBV4-1; cdr3_length: 14; cdr3_aa: CASSFRTENTEAFF
v_call: TRBV4-1; cdr3_length: 12; cdr3_aa: CASSQALGAQYF
v_call: TRBV6-5; cdr3_length: 15; cdr3_aa: CASSPTGLARSEQYF
v_call: TRBV13; cdr3_length: 14; cdr3_aa: CASSLWAATDTQYF
v_call: TRBV7-2; cdr3_length: 17; cdr3_aa: CASSPGTSGTHKETQYF
v_call: TRBV12-3/TRBV12-4; cdr3_length: 15; cdr3_aa: CASTPSGEMNTEAFF
v_call: TRBV29-1; cdr3_length: 13; cdr3_aa: CSVVRGGKNIQYF
v_call: TRBV12-5; cdr3_length: 14; cdr3_aa: CASGLVERYNEQYF